This entry concerns a single T cell receptor (beta chain). What antigen it recognizes has not been identified. It may be a read error: a sequence one base away is much more abundant. Per the publication, the time point label means: newly diagnosed GD, antithyroid drugs for less than 3 months. For both TCR sequencing and RNA sequencing, RNA was extracted from PBMCs using TRIzol. The diagnosis of Graves' disease followed American Thyroid Association guidelines. Recruitment of patients was carried out at an endocrinology department in Xi'an, China. Each patient gave 8.5 to 9.5 milliliters of peripheral blood, collected in an EDTA anticoagulant tube. PBMCs were isolated by Ficoll Paque Plus density gradient separation without further T cell sorting. An Agilent 2100 Bioanalyzer and agarose gel were used to check RNA quality, and a NanoDrop 2000 was used to measure RNA concentration. The CDR3 goes from the cysteine to the phenylalanine over 16 residues. Solely the CDR3 DNA is kept, with 48 bases framed from the first base. In the germline V gene (reference sequence), CDR1 corresponds to MNHEY and CDR2 to SMNVEV. Relative to germline, V is missing 1 base and J is missing 7 bases, with 9 bases of the junction outside any gene match.

Library preparation was by multiplex PCR. These reads were obtained on an Illumina HiSeq 4000. To build TCR beta libraries, CDR3 regions were amplified by Arm-PCR using iRepertoire HTBI primers. PCR products were gel purified before sequencing. The paper's data handling went like this. A total of roughly 67 TRBV and about 13 TRBJ segments were identified across samples and were used for gene usage analysis of CDR3 amino acid clonotypes. Filtered high-quality paired reads were merged into contigs using COPE and FqMerger. BLAST was used to align contigs to IMGT TRBV, TRBD and TRBJ reference genes, and CDR3 was defined according to IMGT. Any clonotype with a frequency above 0.1% was classified as a highly expanded clone. Shannon entropy was used to measure repertoire diversity, and the Gini coefficient was used to measure V-J evenness. A clonotype was considered public if more than one individual shared it. The public reads were reprocessed in TCRdb via fastp at Q25 and MiXCR, keeping in-frame beta chains. When rows share a CDR3 protein, they turn into one entry using the most common DNA and genes. The V and J calls were determined by TCRdb, not by the authors. The sample table shows 350,000 to 550,000 distinct CDR3 sequences, and around 15% are seen once. The ten largest make up roughly a sixth of the sample.

These data belong to a study of regulatory T cells in long-lasting Graves disease (dated by TCRdb to about 2021). Regarding the research as a whole: Patients with newly diagnosed Graves' disease had been on antithyroid drugs for under 3 months. Peripheral blood TCR sequencing and RNA sequencing compared persistent Graves' disease patients with newly diagnosed Graves' disease patients. The study took place in China and was registered as a clinical trial. A total of about 33 samples underwent TCR sequencing: 13 from persistent and roughly 20 from newly diagnosed Graves' disease patients. What the study reported, not specific to this receptor: Persistent disease showed preferential use of TRBV28, TRBJ1-2 and TRBJ2-5, whereas newly diagnosed disease favored TRBV20-1 and TRBJ2-1. Lower TCR Shannon entropy and fewer highly expanded clones were observed in persistent Graves' disease patients than in newly diagnosed patients, which suggested clonal expansion. Only the TCR beta chain was sequenced and analyzed. The authors acknowledged the small sample size as a limitation that may reduce accuracy. Only peripheral blood was studied, because thyroid tissue, the primary lesion, was inaccessible. A larger number of public clonotypes was shared among persistent patients (approximately 2,500) than among newly diagnosed patients (roughly 1,000).

This sample was also put to use in a study of T cells in Graves' hyperthyroidism and ophthalmopathy. That second publication adds: A patient counted as having stable Graves' hyperthyroidism if no progression to ophthalmopathy occurred over 18 months of follow-up. Hyperthyroidism patients were newly diagnosed, with disease duration under 2 months, and aged 18 to 65 years. Exclusion was applied to patients with uncontrolled infections, other autoimmune diseases, pregnancy or lactation. Diagnoses were established on the basis of clinical symptoms, serum thyroxine and TRAb, thyroid ultrasound, and orbital computed tomography. The first round of RT-PCR for the TCR CDR3 was performed with the HTBI primer set and the Qiagen OneStep RT-PCR kit. Most expanded thyroid clonotypes (frequency above 0.001) were also found in blood, which suggests that blood repertoires may mirror thyroid immune responses. Ophthalmopathy was separated from stable hyperthyroidism by a 13 V-J signature model, with over 85% sensitivity and approximately 81% specificity obtained in cross-validation and 80%/75% obtained in testing. During validation, the model predicted progression to ophthalmopathy a median of approximately six months ahead of onset, with around 71% sensitivity and about 72% specificity. To identify TCR V-J signatures that set the groups apart, the researchers used a discovery cohort of 95 to 100 patients, made up of 40 to 45 with Graves' ophthalmopathy and some 55 with stable Graves' hyperthyroidism. Prospective prediction of ophthalmopathy was tested in an independent validation cohort of 18 hyperthyroidism patients and 17 patients who later progressed to ophthalmopathy. The 75 to 100 discovery patients were randomly split 7:3 into training and test sets. In addition, the study compared T-cell repertoires in thyroid tissue and in blood from over 5 Graves' hyperthyroidism patients. After sampling, hyperthyroidism patients received methimazole starting at 30 mg daily, and ophthalmopathy patients received high-dose intravenous methylprednisolone. Libraries were constructed in a second round of multiplex PCR, after which size selection and purification were carried out. Libraries were sequenced paired-end with 100 bp reads on an Illumina HiSeq2000. SOAPnuke was used to process the raw data, with reads discarded if the reads contained adapters or uncalled bases, had a mean Phred below 15, or lacked an exact constant-primer or identifier match. COPE v1.2.5 was used to merge high-quality paired reads, and clonotypes were defined as unique nucleotide sequences. MiTCR v1.1 was used to align clonotypes to the IMGT TRBV, TRBD and TRBJ reference segments. The analysis included only V-J combinations with a frequency above 0.0001, which together covered 99.2% of the repertoires. The TCS score was defined as F50 (clonal expansion) divided by E x V (chaos), with BLOSUM62-based TCRdist calculated between CDR3 peptides within each V-J. Welch's t-statistics and random forest reduced 514 V-J features to about 12, which were used in a naive Bayes classifier (R e1071). No statistical method was used to set the sample size in advance, and investigators knew the group allocation. The paper reports TCR Vbeta CDR3 sequencing of 135 peripheral blood samples: some 44 ophthalmopathy, about 75 hyperthyroidism and around 17 progressor patients.

The clonotype was recovered from a woman in her forties or fifties with Graves disease. Donor details come from another sample of the same person, matched by shared clones. The rearrangement combines TRBV27 with TRBJ2-3, with 9 junctional bases fitting TRBD2. The sequencing used peripheral blood mononuclear cells (PBMCs), collected at new diagnosis, from a patient treated with antithyroid drugs. The CDR3 corresponds to CASSLYVAGVTNTQYF. DNA sequence: TGTGCCAGCAGTTTATACGTAGCGGGAGTTACAAATACGCAGTATTTT.